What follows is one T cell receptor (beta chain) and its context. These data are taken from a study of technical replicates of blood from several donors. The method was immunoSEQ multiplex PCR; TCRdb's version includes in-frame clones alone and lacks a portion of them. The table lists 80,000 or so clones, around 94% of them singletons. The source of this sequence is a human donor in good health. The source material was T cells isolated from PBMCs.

This CDR3 is CASSQDLGGSGHSTDTQYF. The DNA for the CDR3 is TGTGCCAGCAGCCAAGATCTCGGCGGCAGCGGCCATAGCACAGATACGCAGTATTTT. The chain employs TRBV4-2 and TRBJ2-3; D possibly corresponds to TRBD2 (5 bases). The CDR3 extends over 19 amino acids. Trimming took off 0 bases at V and 0 bases at J, with 19 bases between the two ends. Per germline, CDR1 LGHNA and CDR2 YNFKEQ.